The T cell receptor (beta chain) under discussion was sequenced for a study of read filtering for tumor transcriptome and immune sequencing. Study-wide results and limits: Dropping single-read clonotypes raised IR-seq and RNA-seq shared-clonotype correlation.

The J segment lost 5 bases and the V segment lost 10 bases, leaving 6 bases of the junction unmatched. CDR1 and CDR2 from the germline V gene are ENHRY and SYGVKD. This CDR3 comprises 13 residues. This library used approximately 390 ng RNA and molecular barcoded adaptors spanning alpha/delta and beta/gamma chains. TCRdb analysed the reads with MiXCR anew, one entry per CDR3 protein. Of tens of thousands of distinct CDR3 sequences detected, roughly 12% appear once; the ten largest clones hold less than 15%. This clonotype was counted ten times or more. Its antigen remains unidentified. Sampling of bone marrow took place during active disease in every patient.

The sequenced sample was a population of CD138-negative cells sorted from bone marrow. The chain recombines TRBV10-3 with TRBJ2-1, with 9 bases lining up with TRBD1. The sequence was collected from a donor at least 40 years old with multiple myeloma. Here the CDR3 reads CATRTGDHNEQFF. As DNA, the CDR3 is TGTGCCACCCGGACAGGGGACCACAATGAGCAGTTCTTC.